This T cell receptor (beta chain) was identified in a study of control samples from healthy donors and cancer patients. Assay: immunoSEQ multiplex PCR; the TCRdb copy retains only in-frame clones and omits some. The data show roughly 150,000 clones, about 86% seen once. V lost 2 bases, J lost 5 bases, and 9 bases lay in between. The CDR3 extends over 13 amino acids. CDR1 KGHSH and CDR2 LQKENI come from the germline V gene. V and J are TRBV18 and TRBJ2-5; the D gene is possibly TRBD2 (5 bases). This TCR derives from a man aged 18 to 35 in good health. The sequencing sample was made of blood. CDR3 protein: CASSPGSDETQYF. CDR3 nucleotide sequence: TGTGCCAGCTCACCAGGTAGCGACGAGACCCAGTACTTC.